The sequence of this T cell receptor (beta chain) was determined in a study of T cell repertoires in breast cancer (dated by TCRdb to the mid-2010s). Concerning the study at large: Tumors, lymph nodes and peripheral blood lymphocytes from breast cancer patients, as well as peripheral blood from healthy control donors, were profiled. On average, sequencing produced roughly 470,000 sequences per sample and approximately 10 reads per input cell. Because breast cancer has a low mutational burden and rarely has common mutations, the study reasoned that TCRs shared between breast cancer patients would target shared antigens. Tumor-free lymph nodes were processed with no enzymatic digestion, and blood samples were separated using Ficoll. Tumors and tumor-involved lymph nodes were minced, digested with Liberase and DNase, and then passed through 70-um and 40-um filters. Most of the 20 to 25 patient tumors analyzed for shared TCRs were ER+/PR+. Nine healthy donors, of an age range similar to that of the patients, were included as controls.

To analyze paired alpha-beta TCRs of CD8+ T cells, the researchers used an expanded emulsion RT-PCR method with primers covering all TCR V genes. Before emulsion RT-PCR, CD8+ T cells were isolated with a CD8 positive selection kit and incubated overnight in about 9.6 IU/mL IL-2. Paper-wide results and their limitations: Genuine antitumor clones may have been missed because singleton TCRs were discarded and only part of each tumor was sampled. Sentinel lymph nodes involved by tumor shared about fourfold more TCRs with matched tumor repertoires than tumor-free nodes did (roughly 7.3% versus 1.9%). Approximately 17 TCR pairs were shared across seven or more patient tumors and rarely found in control blood, suggesting possible tumor specificity. TRBV7 predominated among the shared TCRs, which could possibly reflect tumor recognition or a mispriming bias from eight TRBV7 primers. Emulsion RT-PCR was considered qualitative rather than quantitative, because transcript abundance and primer differences skewed the recovery of clones. Shared TCRs were encoded by various nucleotide sequences, which suggests selection and expansion based on antigen.

This clonotype was seen more than once but under ten times. Which antigen it targets is not known. Per-nucleotide qualities are absent, and no much larger clonotype sits a single base away. To prepare the library, emulsion pairing was applied. Unpaired genes were suppressed by a second nested PCR containing blocking oligos, after which a third nested PCR added Illumina adaptors and barcodes. Between 5,000 and 250,000 T cells, along with C-region, Stepout and V-region primers, were included in each emulsion RT-PCR master mix. Emulsions were generated with the Micellula Emulsion and Purification Kit, and RT-PCR used Qiagen OneStep RT-PCR reagents. Pooled libraries were sequenced on an Illumina MiSeq with paired-end 2 x 250 reads. The original methods were these. In Galaxy, read pairs were joined and then clipped at the engineered overlap into separate alpha and beta files, and any unclipped reads were discarded. Alpha-beta pairs were assigned with CompleteTCR, a MiTCR-based pipeline that links chains sharing read cluster identifiers using an R script. TCR sequences that were observed only once, about 1-3.1% of the total, were removed as potential sequencing errors. The public reads were reprocessed in TCRdb via fastp at Q25 and MiXCR, keeping in-frame beta chains. Rows merge per CDR3 protein into single entries with the most common DNA and genes. The V and J calls shown here were made by TCRdb, not taken from the authors' results. The sample table shows 95 to 150 distinct CDR3 sequences, and over 30% are seen once. Under 98% of the sample is taken by the ten largest.

CDR1 and CDR2, per the germline V gene, are SGHTA and FQGNSA. Trimming removed 5 bases from V and 7 bases from J; the gene matches leave 8 bases unexplained. The CDR3 contains 15 residues, cysteine and phenylalanine counted. CDR3 DNA only is kept here, 45 bases in frame from base 1. This TCR was sampled from a pool of human donors with breast cancer or a healthy control (not recorded which). Source material: CD8+ T cells. The chain is assembled from TRBV7-2 and TRBJ2-3; TRBD2 agrees with 11 junctional bases. This receptor carries the CDR3 CASSRIAGGINTQYF. The sequenced DNA: TGTGCCAGCAGCCGCATAGCGGGGGGGATAAATACGCAGTATTTT.